This T cell receptor (beta chain) was recovered during a study of T cells in tumors after PD-1 blockade. Turning to the study itself: Blood samples averaged roughly 110,000 templates (range about 23,000-280,000) and fewer than 40,000 unique clonotypes.

Germline-derived CDR1 and CDR2 are MRHNA and SNTAGT. This CDR3 has 15 amino acids. The junction had 4 bases not matched to a gene; V was cut back by 2 bases and J by 4 bases. Profiled with immunoSEQ multiplex PCR; TCRdb holds only in-frame clones, not every one. The data show about 20,000 clones, over 75% seen once. Overall study findings and caveats: Blood contained about 45% of the tumor's TCR clonotypes.

On this clone itself: Its antigen is currently unknown.

Material: PBMCs, obtained before anti-PD-1 treatment. The TCR comes from a human donor with basal cell carcinoma. The chain employs TRBV6-4 and TRBJ2-1; 8 positions match TRBD2. Written as DNA, the CDR3 is TGTGCCAGCAGTGACGCAGCGGGGGATTACAATGAGCAGTTCTTC. As protein: CASSDAAGDYNEQFF.